This T cell receptor beta chain was recorded in a study of blood T cell repertoires in COVID-19. In the case of this clone: This CDR3 is also generated by other DNA sequences in the sample.

With 0 bases clipped from V and 0 bases from J, the junction kept 2 bases outside the gene matches. There are 16 residues in the CDR3. The germline V gene encodes CDR1 MDHEN and CDR2 SYDVKM. Clones were sequenced by immunoSEQ multiplex PCR, and TCRdb holds only the in-frame ones, with some missing. This table has 200,000 to 250,000 clones, about 88% appearing once. This chain connects TRBV28 to TRBJ2-1, with TRBD2 matching 7 bases. The source is a woman aged 25 to 45 who had recovered from COVID-19. Sequencing was carried out using PBMCs or T cells enriched from blood (not recorded which). CDR3 sequence reads: CASSLWRGSSYNEQFF. The CDR3, as DNA: TGTGCCAGCAGTTTATGGCGGGGGAGCTCCTACAATGAGCAGTTCTTC.